These T cell receptor beta chains were read from a single sample in a study of cytomegalovirus exposure and HLA in healthy donors. Assay used: immunoSEQ multiplex PCR; TCRdb lists only in-frame clones, some missing. The sample includes about 92,000 clones, more than 70% of them seen just once. The specimen was PBMCs. The origin of the receptors is a man aged 18 to 35 in good health and CMV-seronegative. Both conserved end residues are part of each CDR3. A D gene is named only where the DNA matches it firmly. Clone size appears in some rows only: once, few, many, or a class for an expanded clone.

TRBV6-1	TRBJ1-3	-	TRBD1	CASSPGTGLFSGTYF	TGTGCCAGCAGCCCCGGGACAGGGCTTTTTTCGGGCACATATTTT
TRBV9	TRBJ1-3	-	TRBD1	CASSARTGAVSGNTIYF	TGTGCCAGCAGCGCCCGTACAGGGGCCGTCTCTGGAAACACCATATATTTT
TRBV6-1	TRBJ2-2	-	TRBD2	CASSEEAGGRRELFF	TGTGCCAGCAGTGAAGAAGCGGGGGGGCGTCGGGAGCTGTTTTTT
TRBV19	TRBJ2-7	once	-	CASSSYTGVSYEQYF	TGTGCCAGTAGTTCTTATACCGGGGTCTCCTACGAGCAGTACTTC
TRBV5-1	TRBJ1-5	-	-	CASSELGNQPQHF	TGCGCCAGCAGCGAGCTAGGCAATCAGCCCCAGCATTTT
TRBV27	TRBJ1-4	once	-	CASSLRGSTSIFNEKLFF	TGTGCCAGCAGTTTAAGGGGGTCCACCTCTATTTTTAATGAAAAACTGTTTTTT
TRBV2	TRBJ1-5	-	-	CASTLGSGGSNQPQHF	TGTGCCAGCACCCTAGGGTCTGGGGGCAGCAATCAGCCCCAGCATTTT
TRBV7-3	TRBJ2-2	once	TRBD2	CASSPRGGDTGELFF	TGTGCCAGCAGCCCCCGGGGAGGGGACACCGGGGAGCTGTTTTTT
TRBV27	TRBJ1-1	-	-	CASSSRFTLLQGDAEAFF	TGTGCCAGCAGTTCGCGATTTACCCTCTTACAGGGTGATGCTGAAGCTTTCTTT
TRBV6-1	TRBJ2-6	-	-	CASSEIGGGGSGANVLTF	TGTGCCAGCAGTGAAATAGGAGGGGGCGGCTCTGGGGCCAACGTCCTGACTTTC
TRBV7-2	TRBJ2-1	-	TRBD2	CASSLGSVAGGSHNEQFF	TGTGCCAGCAGCTTAGGGTCGGTAGCGGGGGGGAGTCACAATGAGCAGTTCTTC
TRBV5-1	TRBJ2-3	-	TRBD1	CASSLLPRTGTGGTDTQYF	TGCGCCAGCAGCTTACTCCCCCGAACCGGGACAGGAGGCACAGATACGCAGTATTTT
TRBV19	TRBJ1-1	-	-	CASSIQPGLSRSMNTEAFF	TGTGCCAGTAGTATACAACCTGGCCTTTCAAGAAGTATGAACACTGAAGCTTTCTTT
TRBV14	TRBJ1-2	-	-	CASSLRGSIFNYGYTF	TGTGCCAGCAGCCTCAGAGGGTCCATCTTTAACTATGGCTACACCTTC
TRBV29-1	TRBJ1-3	-	-	CSVEGDRTRSGNTIYF	TGCAGCGTTGAGGGAGACCGGACCCGCTCTGGAAACACCATATATTTT
TRBV29-1	TRBJ1-2	-	TRBD1	CSVGSGTGALLYGYTF	TGCAGCGTTGGCTCGGGGACAGGGGCCCTTCTATATGGCTACACCTTC
TRBV6-5	TRBJ1-2	-	TRBD1	CASRSGTGGRGYTF	TGTGCCAGCAGGTCAGGGACAGGAGGACGCGGCTACACCTTC
TRBV7-2	TRBJ1-2	once	TRBD1	CASSTGTGIYGYTF	TGTGCCAGCAGCACCGGGACAGGGATATATGGCTACACCTTC
TRBV13	TRBJ2-3	-	TRBD1	CASSLRQGIDTQYF	TGTGCCAGCAGCTTAAGACAGGGTATAGATACGCAGTATTTT
TRBV5-1	TRBJ2-2	-	-	CTSSPENTGELFF	TGCACCAGCAGCCCAGAGAACACCGGGGAGCTGTTTTTT
TRBV10-1	TRBJ2-5	-	TRBD1	CASSPQGVEWAQYF	TGCGCCAGCAGCCCACAGGGGGTCGAGTGGGCCCAGTACTTC
TRBV19	TRBJ2-3	once	-	CASSKGEVADTQYF	TGTGCCAGTAGCAAAGGAGAGGTAGCAGATACGCAGTATTTT
TRBV27	TRBJ2-3	-	TRBD2	CASSPLAGGPSTDTQYF	TGTGCCAGCAGTCCCTTAGCGGGGGGGCCTAGCACAGATACGCAGTATTTT
TRBV5-1	TRBJ2-2	-	-	CASSRGTEHGELFF	TGCGCCAGCAGCCGGGGGACAGAGCACGGGGAGCTGTTTTTT
TRBV29-1	TRBJ1-1	-	TRBD1	CSAANLTGMEAFF	TGCAGCGCCGCTAATTTGACAGGGATGGAGGCTTTCTTT
TRBV29-1	TRBJ2-1	-	-	CSVDFGSLYNEQFF	TGCAGCGTCGACTTTGGCAGTCTTTACAATGAGCAGTTCTTC
TRBV5-1	TRBJ2-3	few	TRBD1	CASSLEQGAAGDTQYF	TGCGCCAGCAGCCTTGAACAGGGGGCCGCAGGAGATACGCAGTATTTT
TRBV5-1	TRBJ1-6	-	-	CASSRGGNSPLHF	TGCGCCAGCAGCCGAGGGGGTAATTCACCCCTCCACTTT
TRBV14	TRBJ1-6	-	TRBD1	CASSQDAGGISPLHF	TGTGCCAGCAGCCAAGATGCAGGGGGCATATCACCCCTCCACTTT
TRBV5-1	TRBJ1-1	-	TRBD1	CASSRGTGDNTEAFF	TGCGCCAGCAGCCGGGGGACAGGGGACAACACTGAAGCTTTCTTT
TRBV9	TRBJ1-3	-	-	CASSRGSGNTIYF	TGTGCCAGCTCAAGGGGATCTGGAAACACCATATATTTT
TRBV6-1	TRBJ1-1	few	-	CATTDSSNTEAFF	TGTGCCACCACGGACAGTTCTAACACTGAAGCTTTCTTT
TRBV6-5	TRBJ2-1	-	TRBD2	CASSLLAGGAREQFF	TGTGCCAGCAGTTTACTAGCGGGGGGGGCCAGGGAGCAGTTCTTC
TRBV21-1	TRBJ2-3	-	-	CASSKRTRGQPQYF	TGTGCCAGCAGCAAAAGAACAAGGGGGCAGCCGCAGTATTTT
TRBV6-1	TRBJ2-3	once	-	CASTYRTTWDTQYF	TGTGCCAGCACCTACCGGACTACGTGGGATACGCAGTATTTT
TRBV4-1	TRBJ2-7	-	-	CASSQEQGWGEQYF	TGCGCCAGCAGCCAAGAACAGGGTTGGGGCGAGCAGTACTTC
TRBV27	TRBJ2-4	-	-	CASSLKPQAGKYF	TGTGCCAGCAGTCTAAAACCCCAGGCAGGGAAGTACTTC
TRBV11-3	TRBJ2-7	-	TRBD1	CASSSGGSEQYF	TGTGCCAGCAGCTCAGGGGGTAGCGAGCAGTACTTC
TRBV2	TRBJ2-7	-	-	CASSEEGYYEQYF	TGTGCCAGCAGTGAGGAGGGCTACTACGAGCAGTACTTC
TRBV19	TRBJ1-1	-	-	CASSIQGMVNTEAFF	TGTGCCAGTAGTATACAGGGGATGGTGAACACTGAAGCTTTCTTT
TRBV5-1	TRBJ1-4	-	TRBD1	CASSLRTGDGKLFF	TGCGCCAGTAGCCTTCGGACAGGGGATGGAAAACTGTTTTTT
TRBV28	TRBJ1-5	-	TRBD1	CASSTGTGGNQPQHF	TGTGCCAGCAGTACCGGGACAGGAGGCAATCAGCCCCAGCATTTT
TRBV7-9	TRBJ2-5	once	-	CASSNRVPETQYF	TGTGCCAGCAGCAATCGCGTACCCGAGACCCAGTACTTC
TRBV11-2	TRBJ1-1	-	-	CASRQSGNTEAFF	TGTGCCAGCAGGCAGTCAGGGAACACTGAAGCTTTCTTT
TRBV9	TRBJ2-5	once	TRBD2	CASSPLAGGKETQYF	TGTGCCAGCAGCCCCTTAGCGGGGGGGAAAGAGACCCAGTACTTC